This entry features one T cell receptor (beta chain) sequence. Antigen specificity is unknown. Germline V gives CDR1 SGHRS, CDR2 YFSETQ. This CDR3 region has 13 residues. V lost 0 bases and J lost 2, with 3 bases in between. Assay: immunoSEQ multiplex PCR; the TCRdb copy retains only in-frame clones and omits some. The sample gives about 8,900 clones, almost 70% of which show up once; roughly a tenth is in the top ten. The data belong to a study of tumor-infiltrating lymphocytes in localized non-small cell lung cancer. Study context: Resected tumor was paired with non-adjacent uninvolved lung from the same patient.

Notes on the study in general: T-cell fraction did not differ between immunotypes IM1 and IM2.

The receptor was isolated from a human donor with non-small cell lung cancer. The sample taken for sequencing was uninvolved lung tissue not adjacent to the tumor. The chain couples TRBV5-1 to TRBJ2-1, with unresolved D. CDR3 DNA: TGCGCCAGCAGCTTGGTCCCCTACAATGAGCAGTTCTTC. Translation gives CASSLVPYNEQFF.